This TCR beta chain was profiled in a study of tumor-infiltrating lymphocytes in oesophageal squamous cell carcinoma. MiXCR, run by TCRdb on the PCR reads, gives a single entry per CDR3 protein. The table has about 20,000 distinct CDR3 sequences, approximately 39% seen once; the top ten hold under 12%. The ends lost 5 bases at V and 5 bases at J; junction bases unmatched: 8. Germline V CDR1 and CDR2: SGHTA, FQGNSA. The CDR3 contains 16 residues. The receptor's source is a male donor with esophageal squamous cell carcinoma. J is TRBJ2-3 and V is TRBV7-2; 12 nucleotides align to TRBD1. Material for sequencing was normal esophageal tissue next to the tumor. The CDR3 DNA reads TGTGCCAGCAGCAACCGGGACAGGGGGCTCAAAGATACGCAGTATTTT. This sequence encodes CASSNRDRGLKDTQYF.